This TCR beta chain was sequenced during a study of cytomegalovirus exposure and HLA in healthy donors. Findings and caveats of the study: A later analysis found TCR association rates differed by HLA locus, highest for DRB1 and lowest for HLA-C.

There are 15 residues in the CDR3. Germline values: CDR1 KGHSH, CDR2 LQKENI. V trimming: 6 bases; J trimming: 4 bases; junction bases outside the gene matches: 8. This PCR relied on a set of 60 Vbeta primers and 13 Jbeta primers. Libraries were prepared by immunoSEQ multiplex PCR; TCRdb keeps only in-frame clonotypes and omits some of them. This repertoire shows 85,000 to 120,000 clones, 82% found once; its top ten account for approximately 1.5%. On this clone itself: Its antigen remains unknown.

Material: PBMCs. The clonotype was recovered from a man between 50 and 59 years old in good health and CMV-seronegative. This rearrangement joins TRBV18 to TRBJ1-3; 8 bases align to TRBD1. This chain's CDR3 is CASSQGQGGGNTIYF. CDR3 bases: TGTGCCAGCTCCCAAGGACAGGGCGGAGGAAACACCATATATTTT.